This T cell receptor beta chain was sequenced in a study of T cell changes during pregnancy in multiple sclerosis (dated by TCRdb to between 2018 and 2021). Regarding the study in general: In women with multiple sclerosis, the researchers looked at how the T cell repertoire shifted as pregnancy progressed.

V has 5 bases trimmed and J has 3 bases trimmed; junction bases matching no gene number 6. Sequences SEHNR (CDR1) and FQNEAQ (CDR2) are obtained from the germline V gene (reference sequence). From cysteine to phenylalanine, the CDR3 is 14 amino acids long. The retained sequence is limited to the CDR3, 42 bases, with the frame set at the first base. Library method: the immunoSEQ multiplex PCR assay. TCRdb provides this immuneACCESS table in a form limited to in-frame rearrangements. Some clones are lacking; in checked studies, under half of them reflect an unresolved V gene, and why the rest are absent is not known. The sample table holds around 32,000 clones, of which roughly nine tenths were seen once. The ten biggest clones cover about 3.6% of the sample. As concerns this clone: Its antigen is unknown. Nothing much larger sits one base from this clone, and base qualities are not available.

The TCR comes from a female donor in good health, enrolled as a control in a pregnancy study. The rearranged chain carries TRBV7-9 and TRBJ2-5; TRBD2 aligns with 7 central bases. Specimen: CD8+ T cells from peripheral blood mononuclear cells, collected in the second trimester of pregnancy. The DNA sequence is TGTGCCAGCAGCCTACCGGGGGGAAAAGAGACCCAGTACTTC. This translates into CASSLPGGKETQYF.